This T cell receptor beta chain originates from a study of T cell responses to AZD1222 COVID-19 vaccine. General study points: Regions 160-218 and 743-854 dominated among vaccine-associated CD4 TCRs spanning spike. Nearly half of spike-specific TCRs reportedly target unmutated variant regions.

About this clone itself: What it recognizes is unknown.

V lost 5 bases and J 7 bases, leaving 9 bases between the germline ends. Germline V gene data show CDR1 as LGHDT and CDR2 as YNNKEL (reference sequence). This CDR3 contains 11 residues. Produced via immunoSEQ multiplex PCR; TCRdb's table is partial and in-frame only. This sample has about 110,000 clones, with around 90% found just once. The origin of this receptor is an adult in good health. This chain joins TRBV3-1 (or the pseudogene TRBV3-2) and TRBJ2-7; D gene ambiguous. This material consisted of peripheral blood, taken on day 0 of AZD1222 vaccination. CDR3 DNA: TGTGCCAGCAGCACACGAGAGGAGCAGTACTTC. This gives the protein CASSTREEQYF.